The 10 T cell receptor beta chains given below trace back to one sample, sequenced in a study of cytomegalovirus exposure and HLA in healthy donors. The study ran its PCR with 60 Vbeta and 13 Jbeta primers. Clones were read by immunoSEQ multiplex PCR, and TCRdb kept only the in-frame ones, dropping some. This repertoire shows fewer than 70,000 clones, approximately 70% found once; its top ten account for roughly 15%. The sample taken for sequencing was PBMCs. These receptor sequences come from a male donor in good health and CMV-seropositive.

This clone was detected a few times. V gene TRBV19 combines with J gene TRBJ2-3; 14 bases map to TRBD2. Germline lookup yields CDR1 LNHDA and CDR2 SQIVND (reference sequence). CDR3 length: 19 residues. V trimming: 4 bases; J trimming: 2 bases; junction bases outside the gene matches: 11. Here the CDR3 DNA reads TGTGCCAGTAGTAGGCGGGGGACTAGCGGGAGTTCGGACACAGATACGCAGTATTTT. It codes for CASSRRGTSGSSDTDTQYF.

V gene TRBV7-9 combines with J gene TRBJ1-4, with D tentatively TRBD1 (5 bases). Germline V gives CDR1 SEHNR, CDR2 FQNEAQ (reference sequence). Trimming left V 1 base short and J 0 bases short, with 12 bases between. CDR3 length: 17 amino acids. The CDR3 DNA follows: TGTGCCAGCAGCTTAGGAAAGGGGATCGCAACTAATGAAAAACTGTTTTTT. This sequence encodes CASSLGKGIATNEKLFF.

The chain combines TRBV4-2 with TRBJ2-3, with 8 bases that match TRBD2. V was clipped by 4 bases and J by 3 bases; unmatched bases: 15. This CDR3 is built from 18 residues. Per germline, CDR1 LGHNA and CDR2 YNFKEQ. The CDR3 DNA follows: TGTGCCAGCAGCCCCAACCCCGGTTCAGCGGGAGCGACAGATACGCAGTATTTT. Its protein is CASSPNPGSAGATDTQYF.

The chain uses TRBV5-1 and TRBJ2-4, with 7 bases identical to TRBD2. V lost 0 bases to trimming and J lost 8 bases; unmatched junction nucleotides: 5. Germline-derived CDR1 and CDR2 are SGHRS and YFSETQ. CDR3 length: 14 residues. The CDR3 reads CASSLEGGKDIQYF. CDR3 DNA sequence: TGCGCCAGCAGCTTGGAGGGAGGGAAGGACATTCAGTACTTC.

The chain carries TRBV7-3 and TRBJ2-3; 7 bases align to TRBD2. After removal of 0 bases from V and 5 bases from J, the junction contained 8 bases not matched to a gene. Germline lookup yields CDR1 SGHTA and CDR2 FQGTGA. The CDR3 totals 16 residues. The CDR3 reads CASSLTPSAGVDTQYF. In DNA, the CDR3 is TGTGCCAGCAGCTTAACACCGAGCGCGGGAGTAGATACGCAGTATTTT.

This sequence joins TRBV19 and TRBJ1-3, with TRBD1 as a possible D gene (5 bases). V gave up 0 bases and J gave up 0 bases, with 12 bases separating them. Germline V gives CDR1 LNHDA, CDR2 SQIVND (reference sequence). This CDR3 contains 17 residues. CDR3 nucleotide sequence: TGTGCCAGTAGTATAGAGGGGCCGGGCATCTCTGGAAACACCATATATTTT. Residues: CASSIEGPGISGNTIYF.

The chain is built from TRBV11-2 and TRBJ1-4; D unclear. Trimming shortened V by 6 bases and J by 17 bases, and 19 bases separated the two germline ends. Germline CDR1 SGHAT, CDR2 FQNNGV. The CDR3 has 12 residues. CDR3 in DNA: TGTGCCAGCAGTATAGGTAACGGAGGTCTCTTTTTT. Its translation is CASSIGNGGLFF.

CDR3 residues: CASSAGLDGKLFF. The DNA of the CDR3 is TGTGCCAGCAGCGCCGGACTGGATGGAAAACTGTTTTTT. This sequence joins TRBV5-4 and TRBJ1-4; D ambiguous. V lost 4 bases, J lost 10 bases, and 14 bases lay in between. This CDR3 spans 13 amino acids. Germline CDR1 and CDR2: SGHNT and YYREEE (reference sequence).

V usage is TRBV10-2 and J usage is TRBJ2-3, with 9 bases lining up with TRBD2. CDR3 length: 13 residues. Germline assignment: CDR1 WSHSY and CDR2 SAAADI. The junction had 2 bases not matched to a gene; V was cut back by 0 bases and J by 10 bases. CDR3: CASSESASGAQYF. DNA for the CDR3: TGCGCCAGCAGTGAGTCGGCTAGCGGGGCGCAGTATTTT.

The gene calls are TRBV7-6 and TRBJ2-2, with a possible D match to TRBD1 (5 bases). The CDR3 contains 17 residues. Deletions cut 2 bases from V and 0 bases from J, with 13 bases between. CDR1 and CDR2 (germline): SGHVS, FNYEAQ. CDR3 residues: CASSLNYWTTNTGELFF. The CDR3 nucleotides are TGTGCCAGCAGCTTAAACTATTGGACAACGAACACCGGGGAGCTGTTTTTT.